This TCR beta chain appears in the sequencing data of a study of shared clonotypes between healthy human individuals. Turning to the study itself: Donors consisted of a couple of women and three men between 18 and 49.

Findings and caveats of the study: Sampling covered nothing but blood. Tissue TCR repertoires likely differ from those found in blood. When naive CD4 clonotypes were compared across a few donors, around 5% were shared.

A note on this clone: The antigen remains unidentified.

CDR3 length equals 16 residues. Germline V gene lookup returns CDR1 SGHVS and CDR2 FQNEAQ. The J segment lost 5 bases and the V segment lost 4 bases, leaving 6 bases of the junction unmatched. In the original processing: Junction-only sequences without quality scores came from ImmunoSEQ, so filtering differed. TCRdb's table, derived via immunoSEQ multiplex PCR, lists solely in-frame clones and lacks some. V, J and clone size reflect that table, while D and trimming were determined from the DNA. The sample yields 2 million to 2.5 million clones, about nine tenths seen once. Sequencing input: naive CD4+ T cells from PBMCs. Subset in this sample: CD45RA+ positively selected. The sequence derives from a man between 18 and 35 years old in good health. Some clones in this sample may be carry-over from other donors' samples. The gene calls are TRBV7-8 and TRBJ2-2, with 11 bases identical to TRBD1. The CDR3 sequence is CASSSGQGAGTGELFF. The CDR3 nucleotides read TGTGCCAGCAGCTCAGGACAGGGGGCAGGGACCGGGGAGCTGTTTTTT.